This TCR beta chain originates from a study of T cells in Graves' hyperthyroidism and ophthalmopathy. Findings and caveats of the study: The blood repertoire included most of the expanded thyroid clonotypes above 0.001.

The TCR beta CDR3 regions underwent amplification using RNA transcripts as the source. Initially, a first-round RT-PCR of the TCR CDR3 employed the HTBI primer set. Via MiXCR, TCRdb re-called the multiplex PCR reads, giving one row per CDR3 protein. The sample holds some 570,000 distinct CDR3 sequences, about 15% seen once. This CDR3 has 13 residues. V was clipped by 1 base and J by 3 bases, with 6 bases between them. The V gene's germline CDR1 is MGHRA and CDR2 YSYEKL. Worth noting for this clonotype: Its antigen is undetermined.

Sequenced sample: blood. This clonotype originated in a woman younger than 30 with Graves' ophthalmopathy. The J gene is TRBJ1-1, the V gene TRBV4-1, with D unresolved. The CDR3 is CASSQVVYTEAFF. Here the CDR3 DNA reads TGCGCCAGCAGCCAAGTGGTGTACACTGAAGCTTTCTTT.